These 14 T cell receptor beta chains were all obtained from the same sample, sequenced in a study of Graves' ophthalmopathy and Graves' hyperthyroidism. Beta-chain TCR CDR3 regions were amplified from RNA transcripts. Following a first-round RT-PCR that used HTBI primers, a second-round multiplex PCR was carried out. Using its own MiXCR run on the multiplex PCR reads, TCRdb lists one record per CDR3 protein. The table shows 340,000 or so distinct CDR3 sequences, with roughly 16% occurring only once. Specimen: peripheral blood. These receptors came from an adult man with Graves' ophthalmopathy.

This clonotype was detected ten times or more. The chain couples TRBV19 to TRBJ2-2; the match to TRBD1 covers 7 bases. V was clipped by 5 bases and J by 7 bases; unmatched bases: 10. There are 15 residues in the CDR3. Germline-derived CDR1 and CDR2 are LNHDA and SQIVND (reference sequence). The CDR3 bases are TGTGCCAGTAGTCCCCAAAGACAGGGCCACGGGGAGCTGTTTTTT. Its protein product is CASSPQRQGHGELFF.

There are many counts of this clonotype. This chain joins TRBV6-5 and TRBJ1-1; maybe TRBD1 (5 bases). Germline V lookup: CDR1 MNHEY, CDR2 SVGAGI. CDR3 length equals 12 residues. The V gene lost 5 bases and the J gene lost 12 bases, with 16 bases spanning the gap. The CDR3 region is CASSRSDTKTFF. The CDR3 DNA reads TGTGCCAGCAGTAGATCGGACACCAAAACTTTCTTT.

There are many counts of this clonotype. The chain is built from TRBV7-2 and TRBJ2-1; 7 nucleotides match TRBD1. This CDR3 is 12 amino acids long. From germline, CDR1 is SGHTA and CDR2 FQGNSA. V lost 2 bases and J lost 14; bases outside the gene matches: 6. Written as DNA, the CDR3 is TGTGCCAGCAGCTTAATCGGACAGGTTGAGTTCTTC. This translates into CASSLIGQVEFF.

This clonotype was picked up many times. The chain combines TRBV27 with TRBJ1-2; D call uncertain. Germline V gene sequence: CDR1 MNHEY, CDR2 SMNVEV (reference sequence). V was pared by 8 bases and J by 4 bases, with 14 bases between. This CDR3 is 13 amino acids long. CDR3 sequence: CASAPRAAYGYTF. CDR3 nucleotides: TGTGCCAGCGCCCCGAGGGCTGCCTATGGCTACACCTTC.

This clonotype came up many times. The CDR3 sequence is CATSSQQYTGELFF. In DNA, the CDR3 is TGTGCCACCAGCAGCCAGCAATATACCGGGGAGCTGTTTTTT. This rearrangement joins TRBV15 to TRBJ2-2; D unresolved. This CDR3 comprises 14 residues. Germline V gene data show CDR1 as LNHNV and CDR2 as YYDKDF (reference sequence). Trimming cost V 3 bases and J 5 bases, with 10 bases left between them.

At least ten counts were recorded for this clonotype. The chain uses TRBV6-4 and TRBJ1-1; 10 bases line up with TRBD1. CDR1 is MRHNA, CDR2 SNTAGT, per germline. This CDR3 contains 17 residues. The V and J ends lost 6 bases and 4 bases, in that order; junction bases with no gene match: 14. The CDR3 loop is CASRSLETGGFGTEAFF. CDR3 in DNA: TGTGCCAGCAGATCCCTGGAGACAGGGGGCTTTGGCACTGAAGCTTTCTTT.

This clonotype appeared many times. The J gene is TRBJ1-1, the V gene TRBV10-3; D unclear. Germline CDR1 reads ENHRY; CDR2 reads SYGVKD. Trimming took 8 bases from V and 0 from J, leaving 10 bases between them. The CDR3 totals 13 residues. CDR3 amino acids: CAIQADMNTEAFF. For the CDR3, the DNA is TGTGCCATCCAGGCAGACATGAACACTGAAGCTTTCTTT.

This clonotype occurred many times. The V and J genes are TRBV5-1 and TRBJ2-7; a possible D gene is TRBD1 (5 bases). Per the germline V gene, CDR1 is SGHRS and CDR2 is YFSETQ. This CDR3 has 12 amino acids. Trimming took 0 bases from V and 6 from J, leaving 7 bases between them. This chain's CDR3 is CASSLAGIEQYF. CDR3 coding DNA: TGCGCCAGCAGCTTGGCAGGGATCGAGCAGTACTTC.

This clonotype has ten or more counts. The chain has TRBV15 and TRBJ2-1; perhaps TRBD1 as D (5 bases). Between the trimmed V and J ends, which lost 5 bases and 3 bases, there was a span of 11 bases. The CDR3 contains 14 residues. Per germline, CDR1 LNHNV and CDR2 YYDKDF (reference sequence). The CDR3 loop reads CATSRGRDYNEQFF. CDR3 sequence (DNA): TGTGCCACCAGCCGTGGCAGGGACTACAATGAGCAGTTCTTC.

This clonotype was detected ten times or more. The rearrangement uses TRBV12-3 or TRBV12-4 and TRBJ1-1; D uncertain. Trimming took 6 bases from V and 6 from J, leaving 11 bases between them. The CDR3 extends over 12 amino acids. CDR3 nucleotides: TGTGCCAGCAGCCTCCTTAACCCTGAAGCTTTCTTT. It yields the protein CASSLLNPEAFF.

The table lists this clonotype with many counts. In DNA, the CDR3 is TGTGCCAGCAGGGTTCAAATACAAGAGACCCAGTACTTC. It translates to CASRVQIQETQYF. V is TRBV2 and J is TRBJ2-5; no firm D call. Trimming shortened V by 6 bases and J by 2 bases, and 10 bases separated the two germline ends. This CDR3 spans 13 amino acids. CDR1 and CDR2 (germline): SNHLY, FYNNEI. The variable domain in full, with the rest retrieved from reference TRBV2 and TRBJ2-5, is EPEVTQTPSHQVTQMGQEVILRCVPISNHLYFYWYRQILGQKVEFLVSFYNNEISEKSEIFDDQFSVERPDGSNFTLKIRSTKLEDSAMYFCASRVQIQETQYFGPGTRLLVL.

This clonotype was found many times. The chain has TRBV5-1 and TRBJ1-6, with D perhaps TRBD1 (5 bases). The CDR3 sequence is 14 residues long. The ends were cut back, 0 bases at V and 8 bases at J, with 9 bases in the middle. CDR1 and CDR2 from the germline V gene are SGHRS and YFSETQ. CDR3 nucleotides: TGCGCCAGCAGCTTGGGTGACAGAGATTCACCCCTCCACTTT. Its translation: CASSLGDRDSPLHF.

This clonotype was recorded at least ten times. V usage is TRBV12-3 or TRBV12-4 and J usage is TRBJ1-5; D is unresolved. V shed 3 bases and J shed 0 bases, with 12 bases lying between them. The CDR3 spans 16 residues. In DNA, the CDR3 is TGTGCCAGCAGTTTCGGGCAGACGGTTAGCAATCAGCCCCAGCATTTT. Its translation is CASSFGQTVSNQPQHF.

This clonotype was counted many times. The V and J genes are TRBV20-1 and TRBJ1-1; no reliable D call. Germline loops: CDR1 DFQATT, CDR2 SNEGSKA (reference sequence). This CDR3 has 14 residues. The ends were cut back, 4 bases at V and 4 bases at J, with 16 bases in the middle. The CDR3, as DNA: TGCAGTGCTACTAGAGAGGGTTCGAGCACTGAAGCTTTCTTT. This codes for CSATREGSSTEAFF.